The 24 T cell receptor beta chains in this list originate from one sample, sequenced in a study of CD8+ T cells in alopecia areata. Investigators isolated RNA and reverse transcribed it into cDNA to act as the sequencing template. The protocol was immunoSEQ multiplex PCR, while the TCRdb copy is restricted to in-frame clones and leaves out a portion. The table shows about 200,000 clones, with about three fifths occurring only once. The input for sequencing was CD4+ T cells sorted from blood, taken at week 0. The receptors originated from a human donor with alopecia areata.

V and J are TRBV5-1 and TRBJ2-1; TRBD2 agrees at 8 bases. The CDR3 is made up of 14 amino acids. Trimming removed 4 bases from V and 3 bases from J; junction bases left unmatched: 3. CDR1 SGHRS and CDR2 YFSETQ come from the germline V gene. The CDR3, as DNA: TGCGCCAGCAGCGTTAGCGGGAACTACAATGAGCAGTTCTTC. Translating gives CASSVSGNYNEQFF.

J is TRBJ2-7 and V is TRBV29-1, with TRBD2 matching 8 bases. Losses at the gene ends were 7 bases for V and 4 bases for J; bases not matched to a gene: 12. CDR3 length: 14 amino acids. The germline CDR1 and CDR2 sequences are SQVTM and ANQGSEA. Here the CDR3 reads CSAIMGSGSYEQYF. The CDR3 DNA follows: TGCAGCGCCATAATGGGCAGCGGGAGTTACGAGCAGTACTTC.

Many counts were recorded for this clone. The gene calls are TRBV11-2 and TRBJ1-1, with D maybe TRBD1 (6 bases). Trimming stripped 5 bases from V and 12 bases from J, with 13 bases between. CDR1 and CDR2 (germline): SGHAT, FQNNGV. The length of the CDR3 is 11 residues. The CDR3 region has the DNA TGTGCCAGCAGCCCCTCACAGGGAACTTTCTTT. It translates to CASSPSQGTFF.

This clone has more than one count but fewer than ten. This chain joins TRBV30 and TRBJ1-2; TRBD1 is a possible D gene (5 bases). V was cut by 7 bases and J by 5 bases, with 20 bases left in between. Germline V lookup: CDR1 GTSNPN, CDR2 SVGIG (reference sequence). The CDR3 length is 14 residues. In nucleotides, the CDR3 is TGTGCCTTATCCCGGATGGAGGGGTTATATGGCTACACCTTC. This sequence encodes CALSRMEGLYGYTF.

The CDR3 loop is CASSLSAVPANYGYTF. In DNA, the CDR3 is TGTGCCAGCAGCTTAAGTGCAGTGCCAGCTAACTATGGCTACACCTTC. The rearrangement uses TRBV7-9 and TRBJ1-2; D uncertain. CDR1 and CDR2 (germline): SEHNR, FQNEAQ (reference sequence). CDR3 length: 16 residues. The V and J ends lost 2 bases and 0 bases respectively, with 13 bases between them.

This clone was seen more than once but under ten times. The chain combines TRBV7-9 with TRBJ2-7; D is perhaps TRBD1 (6 bases). Germline V gene lookup returns CDR1 SEHNR and CDR2 FQNEAQ (reference sequence). Trimming removed 5 bases from V and 3 bases from J, with 8 bases in between. The CDR3 runs 12 residues. In nucleotides, the CDR3 is TGTGCCAGCAGCCGGACAGACTACGAGCAGTACTTC. It is translated as CASSRTDYEQYF.

The chain has TRBV9 and TRBJ2-3; D might be TRBD2 (6 bases). This CDR3 contains 16 residues. The V gene's germline CDR1 is SGDLS and CDR2 YYNGEE. V was pared by 3 bases and J by 0 bases, with 14 bases between. Written as DNA, the CDR3 is TGTGCCAGCAGCGCACTTAGCGGTCCTAGCACAGATACGCAGTATTTT. It is translated as CASSALSGPSTDTQYF.

CDR3 coding DNA: TGTGCCAGCAGTTTGGTAAATCCCCGAGGGGGCTACACCTTC. It specifies CASSLVNPRGGYTF. This chain links TRBV27 with TRBJ1-2; no firm D call. Trimming pared 3 bases from V and 8 bases from J, leaving 16 bases between. CDR3 length: 14 residues. The germline V gene has CDR1 MNHEY and CDR2 SMNVEV (reference sequence).

Only a few counts were recorded for this clone. The chain is built from TRBV6-1 and TRBJ1-5; 9 nucleotides align to TRBD1. Germline CDR1 reads MNHNS; CDR2 reads SASEGT. The length of the CDR3 is 14 residues. V lost 8 bases to trimming and J lost 6 bases; unmatched junction nucleotides: 8. The CDR3 spells CASPGQGSGQPQHF. In DNA, the CDR3 is TGTGCCAGCCCGGGACAGGGATCCGGTCAGCCCCAGCATTTT.

This clone has ten or more counts. The genes are TRBV14 and TRBJ2-7; 7 bases are shared with TRBD1. The CDR3 covers 12 residues. The germline V gene encodes CDR1 SGHDN and CDR2 FVKESK. The ends lost 4 bases at V and 10 bases at J; junction bases unmatched: 7. The CDR3 reads CASSPDGQEQYF. The CDR3 nucleotides are TGTGCCAGCAGCCCGGACGGACAGGAACAGTACTTC.

The chain couples TRBV10-3 to TRBJ1-4; D is unclear. In germline, CDR1 is ENHRY, CDR2 SYGVKD. There are 14 residues in the CDR3. V dropped 4 bases and J dropped 4 bases, with 10 bases sitting between them. The CDR3 loop reads CAISGTPDNEKLFF. The CDR3 DNA sequence: TGTGCCATCAGTGGGACGCCCGATAATGAAAAACTGTTTTTT.

The V call is TRBV5-1, the J call TRBJ1-2; 7 bases fit TRBD1. The V and J ends lost 4 bases and 3 bases, in that order; junction bases with no gene match: 9. CDR3 size: 15 residues. CDR1 SGHRS and CDR2 YFSETQ come from the germline V gene. The CDR3, as DNA: TGCGCCAGCAGCCCTCTATGGGACAGACACTATGGCTACACCTTC. Protein: CASSPLWDRHYGYTF.

The genes are TRBV11-2 and TRBJ2-1; no reliable D call. Per germline, CDR1 SGHAT and CDR2 FQNNGV. The CDR3 runs 11 residues. Between the trimmed V and J ends, which lost 5 bases and 8 bases, there was a span of 7 bases. The CDR3 DNA reads TGTGCCAGCAGCGACTTGGATGAGCAGTTCTTC. It translates to CASSDLDEQFF.

The J gene is TRBJ2-3, the V gene TRBV6-5; 9 nucleotides line up with TRBD2. The germline gives CDR1 MNHEY, CDR2 SVGAGI. V was clipped by 6 bases and J by 4 bases; unmatched bases: 8. The length of the CDR3 is 15 residues. CDR3 loop: CASSGSGGLADTQYF. In DNA form, the CDR3 reads TGTGCCAGCAGCGGTAGCGGGGGCCTCGCAGATACGCAGTATTTT.

The count of this clone is one. The chain has TRBV4-1 and TRBJ1-2; 7 nucleotides line up with TRBD1. V trimming: 4 bases; J trimming: 7 bases; junction bases outside the gene matches: 9. Germline-derived CDR1 and CDR2 are MGHRA and YSYEKL. This CDR3 is built from 14 residues. This CDR3 is CASSRSRGAGGYTF. CDR3 sequence (DNA): TGCGCCAGCAGCCGGAGCAGGGGGGCGGGTGGCTACACCTTC.

This clone was recorded many times. J is TRBJ1-5 and V is TRBV18, with D possibly being TRBD1 (6 bases). V was shortened by 2 bases and J by 1 base, with 9 bases between the two germline ends. The CDR3 has 15 residues. Germline CDR1 KGHSH, CDR2 LQKENI. The DNA of the CDR3 is TGTGCCAGCTCACCATCGGACAGAAGCAATCAGCCCCAGCATTTT. Amino acids: CASSPSDRSNQPQHF.

This clone came up a few times. This sequence joins TRBV9 and TRBJ1-6; the D gene is possibly TRBD1 (5 bases). The ends were cut back, 2 bases at V and 0 bases at J, with 12 bases in the middle. The CDR3 spans 17 residues. The V gene's germline CDR1 is SGDLS and CDR2 YYNGEE. The CDR3 reads CASSVGLSSSYNSPLHF. The CDR3 bases are TGTGCCAGCAGCGTGGGACTCTCGAGCTCCTATAATTCACCCCTCCACTTT.

This clone occurred once. The chain couples TRBV27 to TRBJ1-1; 8 bases agree with TRBD1. Germline CDR1 and CDR2: MNHEY and SMNVEV (reference sequence). V lost 7 bases and J lost 3; bases outside the gene matches: 1. The CDR3 runs 12 residues. For the CDR3, the DNA is TGTGCCAGCATGGACAGGGACACTGAAGCTTTCTTT. It translates to CASMDRDTEAFF.

The sample holds a few counts of this clone. V and J are TRBV19 and TRBJ1-1, with no clear D. The CDR3 runs 14 residues. CDR1 and CDR2 (germline): LNHDA, SQIVND (reference sequence). V dropped 1 base and J dropped 3 bases, with 9 bases sitting between them. CDR3 protein: CASSIVGWDTEAFF. The CDR3 DNA sequence: TGTGCCAGTAGTATAGTTGGTTGGGACACTGAAGCTTTCTTT.

As regards this clone: Other nucleotide sequences from this sample produce the same CDR3. The chain couples TRBV6-5 to TRBJ2-3; D is uncertain. Germline V lookup: CDR1 MNHEY, CDR2 SVGAGI. This CDR3 is 15 amino acids long. V lost 6 bases and J lost 0, with 13 bases in between. The CDR3 DNA follows: TGTGCCAGCAGCCGCGCCTGGGGTAGCACAGATACGCAGTATTTT. As protein: CASSRAWGSTDTQYF.

This clone was picked up one time. This chain links TRBV7-2 with TRBJ2-1; D remains ambiguous. Germline V gene data show CDR1 as SGHTA and CDR2 as FQGNSA. There are 14 residues in the CDR3. Trimming left V 5 bases short and J 4 bases short, with 12 bases between. The CDR3 region is CASSLPPRYNEQFF. The CDR3 DNA follows: TGTGCCAGCAGCCTCCCTCCACGGTACAATGAGCAGTTCTTC.

Only a few counts were recorded for this clone. The chain couples TRBV30 to TRBJ2-2; no definite D call. Deletions cut 0 bases from V and 10 bases from J, with 6 bases between. In germline, CDR1 is GTSNPN, CDR2 SVGIG (reference sequence). The CDR3 has 11 residues. The CDR3 DNA sequence: TGTGCCTGGAGTGTGGCGGAGGAGCTGTTTTTT. Encoded protein: CAWSVAEELFF.

This sequence joins TRBV5-1 and TRBJ1-2; D gene ambiguous. This CDR3 contains 12 residues. Germline V gene sequence: CDR1 SGHRS, CDR2 YFSETQ. V shed 10 bases and J shed 8 bases, with 18 bases lying between them. CDR3 bases: TGCGCCTCAGCCGGCAGGTTGGGCGGCTACACCTTC. Its protein product is CASAGRLGGYTF.

The chain recombines TRBV6-4 with TRBJ2-2; 12 nucleotides match TRBD2. In germline, CDR1 is MRHNA, CDR2 SNTAGT. The CDR3 totals 15 residues. The junction had 4 bases not matched to a gene; V was cut back by 6 bases and J by 5 bases. The CDR3 sequence: CASRWTSGDTGELFF. Here the CDR3 DNA reads TGTGCCAGCAGATGGACTAGCGGGGATACCGGGGAGCTGTTTTTT.